This TCR beta chain was identified during a study of identical twins. TCRdb fed the 5' RACE reads into MiXCR, producing one record per CDR3 protein. Of fewer than 500,000 distinct CDR3 sequences listed, roughly an eighth are singletons. Trimming cost V 6 bases and J 1 base; bases outside gene matches: 4. Looked up from germline, CDR1 is SGHVS and CDR2 is FQNEAQ. CDR3 size: 14 residues. The sample was also linked to a second study, of yellow fever vaccine responses in identical twins.

The sequenced sample consisted of CD4+ T cells sorted from blood. This chain uses TRBV7-8 with TRBJ2-7; 9 bases map to TRBD1. The sequence was collected from a young woman in good health. CDR3 sequence (DNA): TGTGCCAGCAGTGGGGACAGGGTTTCCTACGAGCAGTACTTC. This sequence encodes CASSGDRVSYEQYF.